This entry describes one T cell receptor beta chain. Its antigen is not known. This CDR3 has 13 residues. Germline V CDR1 and CDR2: KGHSH, LQKENI. V lost 3 bases and J 4 bases, leaving 7 bases between the germline ends. Sequencing used immunoSEQ multiplex PCR; TCRdb keeps in-frame clones, though not all of them. The sample records just under 150,000 clones, roughly 87% being singletons. The data are from a study of T cell responses to AZD1222 COVID-19 vaccine. Study outcomes and limitations: The sample set comprised mostly white British donors with more females, and clonal diversity was possibly underestimated. Spike-specific TCR breadth and depth were elevated following two AZD1222 doses.

The sample here was peripheral blood, taken 28 days after the second dose of the MenACWY control vaccine. J is TRBJ2-1 and V is TRBV18, with no clear D. This sequence was found in an adult who received the MenACWY meningococcal vaccine as a control. CDR3 bases: TGTGCCAGCTCACCCGGAAGGTACAATGAGCAGTTCTTC. Protein: CASSPGRYNEQFF.